The T cell receptor beta chain described here comes from a study of blood T cell repertoires in COVID-19. Per germline, CDR1 MNHEY and CDR2 SMNVEV (reference sequence). There are 15 residues in the CDR3. Trimming cost V 1 base and J 4 bases; bases outside gene matches: 3. Authors' analysis steps: Amplification of reference gene primers provided the estimated nucleated cell counts. TCRdb's table, derived via immunoSEQ multiplex PCR, lists solely in-frame clones and lacks some. Clone size and the V and J calls come from that table; the DNA yielded D and trimming. The data show about 42,000 clones, almost 90% seen once.

The clonotype comes from a man aged 45-65 years with active COVID-19. Sample: peripheral blood. J is TRBJ2-1 and V is TRBV27; 8 bases map to TRBD1. The CDR3 loop reads CASSLWQGAYNEQFF. The CDR3 DNA reads as TGTGCCAGCAGTTTATGGCAGGGGGCATACAATGAGCAGTTCTTC.